This entry lists 23 T cell receptor beta chains sequenced from one sample in a study of T cell repertoires in cytomegalovirus infection. These receptors lack a known antigen. Each CDR3 protein is one row after TCRdb ran MiXCR on the reads. The repertoire includes approximately 71,000 distinct CDR3 sequences, roughly 20% of them detected once, and around 70% sits in the top ten. The sample consisted of CD8+ T cells from cultured PBMCs, taken from culture after CMV antigen stimulation. The origin of the receptors is a human donor in good health (CMV status not recorded). Some clones in this sample may be carry-over from other donors' samples.

This clonotype was seen many times. This chain joins TRBV28 and TRBJ2-7, with 7 bases matching TRBD1. Germline-derived CDR1 and CDR2 are MDHEN and SYDVKM. The ends lost 7 bases at V and 4 bases at J; junction bases unmatched: 4. This CDR3 region has 12 residues. This chain's CDR3 is CASTTGAYEQYF. Here the CDR3 DNA reads TGTGCCAGCACCACAGGGGCGTACGAGCAGTACTTC.

The chain has TRBV2 and TRBJ1-1, with no clear D. The V gene's germline CDR1 is SNHLY and CDR2 FYNNEI. This CDR3 has 12 amino acids. The V end lost 2 bases, the J end lost 5 bases, and 6 bases lay between the germline ends. The CDR3 nucleotides read TGTGCCAGCAGTGAATGGGGAACTGAAGCTTTCTTT. This sequence encodes CASSEWGTEAFF.

In this sample, this clonotype turned up a few times. V gene TRBV7-2 combines with J gene TRBJ2-5; 9 nucleotides line up with TRBD1. This CDR3 is built from 16 residues. Germline CDR1 SGHTA, CDR2 FQGNSA. V was pared by 2 bases and J by 5 bases, with 9 bases of the junction left unmatched. In nucleotides, the CDR3 is TGTGCCAGCAGCTTACGAGTGGGGACAGGGCACGAGACCCAGTACTTC. It encodes CASSLRVGTGHETQYF.

The chain combines TRBV5-1 with TRBJ2-5; 14 nucleotides match TRBD2. CDR3 length: 17 amino acids. V trimming: 3 bases; J trimming: 0 bases; junction bases outside the gene matches: 4. CDR1 and CDR2 (germline): SGHRS, YFSETQ. CDR3 loop: CASSSRLAGGYQETQYF. CDR3 sequence (DNA): TGCGCCAGCAGCTCCAGACTAGCGGGGGGGTACCAAGAGACCCAGTACTTC.

The sample holds a few counts of this clonotype. V and J are TRBV5-6 and TRBJ1-2; unclear D gene. Trimming shortened V by 0 bases and J by 8 bases, and 11 bases separated the two germline ends. CDR3 length: 13 residues. Germline assignment: CDR1 SGHDT and CDR2 YYEEEE. DNA of the CDR3: TGTGCCAGCAGCTTGGGCAGTGAGGACGGCTACACCTTC. This encodes CASSLGSEDGYTF.

V gene TRBV10-3 combines with J gene TRBJ1-4; D unclear. V was clipped by 3 bases and J by 2 bases, with 16 bases between them. Germline assignment: CDR1 ENHRY and CDR2 SYGVKD. This CDR3 spans 17 amino acids. CDR3 bases: TGTGCCATCAGTGAAGAAAGTCAGGAGACCACTAATGAAAAACTGTTTTTT. The encoded protein is CAISEESQETTNEKLFF.

The chain carries TRBV7-2 and TRBJ2-7, with D unresolved. Trimming shortened V by 1 base and J by 6 bases, and 16 bases separated the two germline ends. The CDR3 runs 15 residues. The V gene's germline CDR1 is SGHTA and CDR2 FQGNSA. The DNA for the CDR3 is TGTGCCAGCAGCTTAGTCGGTGGGTTTAGGATCGAGCAGTACTTC. It yields the protein CASSLVGGFRIEQYF.

This clonotype was picked up many times. V and J are TRBV6-1 and TRBJ2-1; TRBD1 aligns across 7 bases. This CDR3 contains 15 residues. The V and J ends lost 6 bases and 4 bases, in that order; junction bases with no gene match: 9. Per the germline V gene, CDR1 is MNHNS and CDR2 is SASEGT. The DNA for the CDR3 is TGTGCCAGCAGCCAAGGGACAGCCCCATACAATGAGCAGTTCTTC. Protein sequence: CASSQGTAPYNEQFF.

The rearrangement joins TRBV20-1 to TRBJ2-1; 10 nucleotides align to TRBD1. With V trimmed by 3 bases and J by 2 bases, 13 bases remained unmatched. Germline V gene data show CDR1 as DFQATT and CDR2 as SNEGSKA (reference sequence). The CDR3 extends over 18 amino acids. DNA of the CDR3: TGCAGTGCTAGTTCTGGGACAGGGGCCTATCAAACCTACAATGAGCAGTTCTTC. As protein: CSASSGTGAYQTYNEQFF.

This clonotype has just a few counts. This sequence joins TRBV5-6 and TRBJ2-7; the match to TRBD1 covers 7 bases. CDR3 length equals 15 residues. V trimming: 0 bases; J trimming: 3 bases; junction bases outside the gene matches: 6. Germline lookup yields CDR1 SGHDT and CDR2 YYEEEE. CDR3 sequence reads: CASSLGGTESYEQYF. CDR3 in DNA: TGTGCCAGCAGCTTGGGGGGGACAGAGAGCTACGAGCAGTACTTC.

The gene calls are TRBV27 and TRBJ2-3; D call uncertain. The CDR3 totals 18 residues. Trimming shortened V by 1 base and J by 2 bases, and 19 bases separated the two germline ends. From germline, CDR1 is MNHEY and CDR2 SMNVEV (reference sequence). The CDR3 is CASSLLKTGYLYTDTQYF. CDR3 bases: TGTGCCAGCAGTTTATTGAAAACTGGCTACCTCTACACAGATACGCAGTATTTT.

This chain links TRBV19 with TRBJ2-7; D perhaps matches TRBD1 (6 bases). The length of the CDR3 is 13 residues. Looked up from germline, CDR1 is LNHDA and CDR2 is SQIVND (reference sequence). Between the trimmed V and J ends, which lost 6 bases and 3 bases, there was a span of 12 bases. The CDR3 protein is CASSPTGNYEQYF. The CDR3 region has the DNA TGTGCCAGTAGCCCAACAGGGAACTACGAGCAGTACTTC. Combining the CDR3 with reference TRBV19 and TRBJ2-7 gives the whole variable domain DGGITQSPKYLFRKEGQNVTLSCEQNLNHDAMYWYRQDPGQGLRLIYYSQIVNDFQKGDIAEGYSVSREKKESFPLTVTSAQKNPTAFYLCASSPTGNYEQYFGPGTRLTVT.

This clonotype has at least ten counts. The genes are TRBV7-9 and TRBJ1-2; D gene unclear. This CDR3 comprises 13 residues. The V end lost 5 bases, the J end lost 4 bases, and 11 bases lay between the germline ends. Per the germline V gene, CDR1 is SEHNR and CDR2 is FQNEAQ (reference sequence). The CDR3 bases are TGTGCCAGCAGCCTGTCGGAATTCTATGGCTACACCTTC. It translates to CASSLSEFYGYTF.

This clonotype was seen only once. The chain joins TRBV28 to TRBJ2-5, with D tentatively TRBD1 (5 bases). Trimming took 5 bases from V and 1 from J, leaving 11 bases between them. Germline CDR1 and CDR2: MDHEN and SYDVKM. CDR3 size: 14 residues. CDR3 sequence (DNA): TGTGCCAGCAGTCCGCCCGACAGCCAAGAGACCCAGTACTTC. Translating gives CASSPPDSQETQYF.

This clonotype turned up a few times. The rearrangement joins TRBV6-2 or TRBV6-3 to TRBJ2-2, with D perhaps TRBD1 or TRBD2 (5 bases each). V shed 5 bases and J shed 6 bases, with 13 bases lying between them. This CDR3 is 14 amino acids long. Germline loops: CDR1 MNHEY, CDR2 SVGEGT. DNA for the CDR3: TGTGCCAGCAGTCCAACAGGTAGCGCCGGGGAGCTGTTTTTT. Translation gives CASSPTGSAGELFF.

This clonotype was detected once. The chain employs TRBV4-1 and TRBJ1-5; no clear D gene. The CDR3 has 14 amino acids. CDR1 is MGHRA and CDR2 is YSYEKL in the germline V gene. Trimming shortened V by 1 base and J by 7 bases, and 11 bases separated the two germline ends. CDR3 nucleotides: TGCGCCAGCAGCCAAGGTGGAGGGCGGCAGCCCCAGCATTTT. Amino acid sequence: CASSQGGGRQPQHF.

This clonotype has more than one count but fewer than ten. V is TRBV7-2 and J is TRBJ1-2; D not certain. This CDR3 is built from 15 residues. Trimming removed 0 bases at V and 4 bases at J, with 12 bases between. From germline, CDR1 is SGHTA and CDR2 FQGNSA. The CDR3 here is CASSLATAAVYGYTF. DNA of the CDR3: TGTGCCAGCAGCTTAGCGACGGCGGCGGTCTATGGCTACACCTTC. The full variable domain, completed using reference TRBV7-2 and TRBJ1-2, is GAGVSQSPSNKVTEKGKDVELRCDPISGHTALYWYRQSLGQGLEFLIYFQGNSAPDKSGLPSDRFSAERTGGSVSTLTIQRTQQEDSAVYLCASSLATAAVYGYTFGSGTRLTVV.

This clonotype was observed a handful of times. The rearrangement joins TRBV10-3 to TRBJ1-3, with TRBD1 as a possible D gene (5 bases). Germline CDR1 is ENHRY and CDR2 is SYGVKD. V gave up 6 bases and J gave up 0 bases, with 12 bases separating them. The CDR3 covers 15 residues. CDR3 protein: CAIRLEQDSGNTIYF. CDR3 nucleotides: TGTGCCATCAGATTAGAACAGGACTCTGGAAACACCATATATTTT.

This clonotype was observed a few times. V is TRBV7-8 and J is TRBJ1-1; the D is unclear. The CDR3 has 16 amino acids. Trimming stripped 7 bases from V and 3 bases from J, with 21 bases between. Germline-derived CDR1 and CDR2 are SGHVS and FQNEAQ. CDR3 sequence: CASTPLISLGYTEAFF. For the CDR3, the DNA is TGTGCCAGCACCCCTCTTATTTCCCTGGGATACACTGAAGCTTTCTTT.

This clonotype showed up many times. This chain connects TRBV29-1 to TRBJ2-2; 8 bases map to TRBD1. CDR1 and CDR2 from the germline V gene are SQVTM and ANQGSEA. The CDR3 runs to 12 residues. V lost 6 bases to trimming and J lost 6 bases; unmatched junction nucleotides: 3. CDR3 coding DNA: TGCAGCGTGGAACAGGGGGCCGGGGAGCTGTTTTTT. It yields the protein CSVEQGAGELFF.

The chain combines TRBV20-1 with TRBJ2-1; TRBD2 matches at 7 bases. With 0 bases clipped from V and 9 bases from J, the junction kept 8 bases outside the gene matches. The CDR3 loop spans 14 amino acids. The germline V gene has CDR1 DFQATT and CDR2 SNEGSKA (reference sequence). Here the CDR3 DNA reads TGCAGTGCTAGAGATCGGAGCGGGATATCTGAGCAGTTCTTC. This translates into CSARDRSGISEQFF.

This sequence joins TRBV11-2 and TRBJ1-5, with unresolved D. Deletions cut 0 bases from V and 6 bases from J, with 9 bases between. The CDR3 is made up of 14 amino acids. Germline-derived CDR1 and CDR2 are SGHAT and FQNNGV. CDR3 loop: CASSLERSGQPQHF. CDR3 nucleotide sequence: TGTGCCAGCAGCTTAGAACGCTCGGGTCAGCCCCAGCATTTT.

This clonotype occurred a few times. The chain combines TRBV6-5 with TRBJ1-1; TRBD1 might be the D (6 bases). Trimming stripped 5 bases from V and 3 bases from J, with 13 bases between. This CDR3 is built from 14 residues. Per the germline V gene, CDR1 is MNHEY and CDR2 is SVGAGI. CDR3 DNA: TGTGCCAGCAGTCTACAGGGTGTGGACACTGAAGCTTTCTTT. Its translation is CASSLQGVDTEAFF.